The sequence of this TCR beta chain was determined in a study of blood T cell repertoires in COVID-19. This CDR3 spans 14 amino acids. Looked up from germline, CDR1 is LGHDT and CDR2 is YNNKEL (reference sequence). V lost 6 bases and J lost 5; bases outside the gene matches: 6. The method was immunoSEQ multiplex PCR; TCRdb's version includes in-frame clones alone and lacks a portion of them. The table lists 100,000 to 120,000 clones, over 75% of them singletons. Sequenced: peripheral blood. The gene calls are TRBV3-1 (or the pseudogene TRBV3-2) and TRBJ2-5, with 10 bases matching TRBD2. The receptor was isolated from a woman aged 80 or over with active or convalescent COVID-19. This chain's CDR3 is CASSFSGRRETQYF. The CDR3 bases are TGTGCCAGCAGTTTTAGCGGGAGGAGGGAGACCCAGTACTTC.